This TCR beta chain was profiled in a study of technical replicates of blood from a few donors. Between the trimmed V and J ends, which lost 1 base and 4 bases, there was a span of 11 bases. The CDR3 has 14 residues. The germline CDR1 and CDR2 sequences are SGHNT and YYREEE (reference sequence). Measured with immunoSEQ multiplex PCR; TCRdb has only the in-frame clones, and not every one. The sample shows about 81,000 clones, more than 90% of them seen only once. This rearrangement joins TRBV5-4 to TRBJ2-5; weak D call: TRBD1 (5 bases). This clonotype originated in a human donor in good health. Source material: T cells isolated from PBMCs. This chain's CDR3 is CASSLMGLAETQYF. The CDR3 DNA follows: TGTGCCAGCAGCTTGATGGGGCTGGCAGAGACCCAGTACTTC. Full variable domain (remainder filled in from reference TRBV5-4 and TRBJ2-5): ETGVTQSPTHLIKTRGQQVTLRCSSQSGHNTVSWYQQALGQGPQFIFQYYREEENGRGNFPPRFSGLQFPNYSSELNVNALELDDSALYLCASSLMGLAETQYFGPGTRLLVL.